This section outlines one T cell receptor beta chain sequence together with its context. The data belong to a study of shared clonotypes between healthy human individuals. Naive CD8 populations comprised CD45RO-negative cells positively selected for CCR7, excluding terminally differentiated effector memory CD45RA+ cells. Method: immunoSEQ multiplex PCR; TCRdb's copy keeps in-frame clones and lacks some. This repertoire shows just over 2,000,000 clones, less than 95% found once; its top ten account for 0.9% to 1.3%. Germline V gene sequence: CDR1 SGHRS, CDR2 YFSETQ. The length of the CDR3 is 15 residues. V was pared by 5 bases and J by 3 bases, with 5 bases of the junction left unmatched.

The sequencing sample was made of naive CD8+ T cells sorted from blood. The chain uses TRBV5-1 and TRBJ2-1, with TRBD2 identical over 10 bases. This clonotype was obtained from a man between 18 and 29 years old in good health. The CDR3 DNA is TGCGCCAGCAGGGTAGCGGGAGGTTACTACAATGAGCAGTTCTTC. As protein: CASRVAGGYYNEQFF.